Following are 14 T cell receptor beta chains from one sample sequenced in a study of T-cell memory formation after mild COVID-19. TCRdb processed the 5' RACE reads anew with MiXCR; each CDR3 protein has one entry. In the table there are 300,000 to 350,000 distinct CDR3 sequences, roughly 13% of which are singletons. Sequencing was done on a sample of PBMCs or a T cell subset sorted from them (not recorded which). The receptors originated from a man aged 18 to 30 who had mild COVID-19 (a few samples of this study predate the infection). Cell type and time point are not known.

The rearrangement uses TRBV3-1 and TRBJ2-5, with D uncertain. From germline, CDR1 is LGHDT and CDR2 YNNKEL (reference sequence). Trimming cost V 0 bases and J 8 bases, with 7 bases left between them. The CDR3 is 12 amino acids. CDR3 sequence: CASSQDRSTQYF. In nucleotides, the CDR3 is TGTGCCAGCAGCCAAGACCGGAGCACCCAGTACTTC.

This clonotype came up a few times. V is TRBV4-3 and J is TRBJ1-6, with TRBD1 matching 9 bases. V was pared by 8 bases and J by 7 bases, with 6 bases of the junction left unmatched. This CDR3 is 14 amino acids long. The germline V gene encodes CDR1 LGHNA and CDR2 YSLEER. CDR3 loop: CASGTGTGNSPLHF. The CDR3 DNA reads TGCGCCAGCGGGACAGGGACTGGAAATTCACCCCTCCACTTT.

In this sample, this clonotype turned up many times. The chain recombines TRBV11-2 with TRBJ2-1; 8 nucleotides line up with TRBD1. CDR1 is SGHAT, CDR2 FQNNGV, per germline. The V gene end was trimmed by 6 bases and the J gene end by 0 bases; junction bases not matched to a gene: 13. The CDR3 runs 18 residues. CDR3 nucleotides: TGTGCCAGCAGGGACGGAGGACAGGGAATGGGCTCCTACAATGAGCAGTTCTTC. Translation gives CASRDGGQGMGSYNEQFF.

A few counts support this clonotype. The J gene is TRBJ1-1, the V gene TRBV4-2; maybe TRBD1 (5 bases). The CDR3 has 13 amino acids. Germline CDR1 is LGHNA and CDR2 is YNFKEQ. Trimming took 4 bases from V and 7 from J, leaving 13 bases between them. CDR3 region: CASSPMDMNEAFF. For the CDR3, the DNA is TGTGCCAGCAGCCCCATGGACATGAATGAAGCTTTCTTT.

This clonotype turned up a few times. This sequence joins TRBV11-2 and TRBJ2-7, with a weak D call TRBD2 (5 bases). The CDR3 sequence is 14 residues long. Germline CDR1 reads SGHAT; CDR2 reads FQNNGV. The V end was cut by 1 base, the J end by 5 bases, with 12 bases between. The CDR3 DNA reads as TGTGCCAGCAGCTTAGTCCCGTCTAGCCACGAGCAGTACTTC. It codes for CASSLVPSSHEQYF.

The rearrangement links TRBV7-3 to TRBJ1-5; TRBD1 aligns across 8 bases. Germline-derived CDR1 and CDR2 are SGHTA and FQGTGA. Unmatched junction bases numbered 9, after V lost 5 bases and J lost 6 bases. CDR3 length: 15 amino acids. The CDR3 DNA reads TGTGCCAGCAGCGCTACAGGGGGATTAAGTCAGCCCCAGCATTTT. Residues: CASSATGGLSQPQHF.

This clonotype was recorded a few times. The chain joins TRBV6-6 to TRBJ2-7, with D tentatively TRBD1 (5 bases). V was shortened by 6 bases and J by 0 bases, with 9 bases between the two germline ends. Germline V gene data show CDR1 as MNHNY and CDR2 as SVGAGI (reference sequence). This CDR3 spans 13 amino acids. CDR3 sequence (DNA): TGTGCCAGCAGCACAGGAAGCTCCTACGAGCAGTACGTC. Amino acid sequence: CASSTGSSYEQYV.

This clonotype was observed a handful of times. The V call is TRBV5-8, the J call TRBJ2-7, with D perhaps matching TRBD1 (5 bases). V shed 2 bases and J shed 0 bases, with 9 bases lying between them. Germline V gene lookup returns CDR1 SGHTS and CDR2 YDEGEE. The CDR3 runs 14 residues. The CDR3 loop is CASSFRENSYEQYF. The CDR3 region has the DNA TGTGCCAGCAGCTTCAGGGAAAACTCCTACGAGCAGTACTTC.

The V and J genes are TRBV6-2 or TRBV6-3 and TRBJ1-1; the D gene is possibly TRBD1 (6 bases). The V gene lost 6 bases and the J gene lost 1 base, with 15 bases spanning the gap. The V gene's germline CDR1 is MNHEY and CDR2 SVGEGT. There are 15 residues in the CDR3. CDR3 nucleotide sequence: TGTGCCAGCAGACCTGGCGGGACATCGAACACTGAAGCTTTCTTT. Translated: CASRPGGTSNTEAFF.

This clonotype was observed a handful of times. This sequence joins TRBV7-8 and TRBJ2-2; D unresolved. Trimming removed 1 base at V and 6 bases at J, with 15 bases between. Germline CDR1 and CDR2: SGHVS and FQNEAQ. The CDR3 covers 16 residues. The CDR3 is CASSLGSTGSSGELFF. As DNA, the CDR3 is TGTGCCAGCAGCTTAGGGTCGACGGGCTCGTCCGGGGAGCTGTTTTTT. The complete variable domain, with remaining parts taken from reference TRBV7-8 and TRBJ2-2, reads GAGVSQSPRYKVAKRGQDVALRCDPISGHVSLFWYQQALGQGPEFLTYFQNEAQLDKSGLPSDRFFAERPEGSVSTLKIQRTQQEDSAVYLCASSLGSTGSSGELFFGEGSRLTVL.

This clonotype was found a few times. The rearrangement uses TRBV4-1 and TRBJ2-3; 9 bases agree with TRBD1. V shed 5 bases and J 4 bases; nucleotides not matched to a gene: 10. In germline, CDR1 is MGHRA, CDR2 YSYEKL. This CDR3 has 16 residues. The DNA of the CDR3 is TGCGCCAGCAGCACCCGGACAGGGGTGACCTCAGATACGCAGTATTTT. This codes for CASSTRTGVTSDTQYF.

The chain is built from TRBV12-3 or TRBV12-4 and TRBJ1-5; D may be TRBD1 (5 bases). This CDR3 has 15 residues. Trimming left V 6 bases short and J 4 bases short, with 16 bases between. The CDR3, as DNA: TGTGCCAGCAGGAGACAAACCCGGGGGAATCAGCCCCAGCATTTT. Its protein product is CASRRQTRGNQPQHF.

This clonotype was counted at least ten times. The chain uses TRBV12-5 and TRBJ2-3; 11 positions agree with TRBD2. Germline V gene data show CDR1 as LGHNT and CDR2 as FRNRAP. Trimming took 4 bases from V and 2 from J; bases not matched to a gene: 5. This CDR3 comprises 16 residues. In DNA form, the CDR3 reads TGTGCTAGTGGTTCCGGGACTAGCGGTCCCACAGATACGCAGTATTTT. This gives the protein CASGSGTSGPTDTQYF. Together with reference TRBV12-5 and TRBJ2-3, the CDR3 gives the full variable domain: DARVTQTPRHKVTEMGQEVTMRCQPILGHNTVFWYRQTMMQGLELLAYFRNRAPLDDSGMPKDRFSAEMPDATLATLKIQPSEPRDSAVYFCASGSGTSGPTDTQYFGPGTRLTVL.

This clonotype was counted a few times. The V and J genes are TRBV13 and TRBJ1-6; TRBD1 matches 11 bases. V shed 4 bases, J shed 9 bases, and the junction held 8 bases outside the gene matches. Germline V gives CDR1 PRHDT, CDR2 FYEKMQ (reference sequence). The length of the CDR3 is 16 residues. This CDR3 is CASSSGLDRGLSPLHF. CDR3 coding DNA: TGTGCCAGCAGCTCCGGCTTGGACAGGGGGCTTTCACCCCTCCACTTT. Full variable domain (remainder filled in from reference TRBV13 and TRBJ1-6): AAGVIQSPRHLIKEKRETATLKCYPIPRHDTVYWYQQGPGQDPQFLISFYEKMQSDKGSIPDRFSAQQFSDYHSELNMSSLELGDSALYFCASSSGLDRGLSPLHFGNGTRLTVT.